The 6 T cell receptor beta chains below come from one sample, sequenced in a study of cytomegalovirus exposure and HLA in healthy donors (dated by TCRdb to about 2017). Library creation used the immunoSEQ multiplex PCR assay. For the multiplex PCR, a mixture combining 60 forward primers for TCR Vbeta segments and 13 reverse primers for TCR Jbeta segments was used. TCRdb took this table from immuneACCESS and kept in-frame rearrangements with V and J called. Such tables lack part of the clones; where checked against another copy, unresolved V genes explain under half of the gap, and the rest is unexplained. In all, the sample holds about 150,000 clones, and roughly 75% of those were seen once. The top ten clones comprise roughly 12% of the sample. The sample taken for sequencing was PBMCs. These receptor sequences come from a man in his late teens or twenties in good health and CMV-seropositive.

DNA of the CDR3: TGTGCCAGCAGCGTGGCCGGGGGGGGGCGCACAGATACGCAGTATTTT. Protein: CASSVAGGGRTDTQYF. This chain links TRBV9 with TRBJ2-3, with 8 positions matching TRBD2. The V gene's germline CDR1 is SGDLS and CDR2 YYNGEE. The CDR3 covers 16 residues. With V trimmed by 2 bases and J by 1 base, 6 bases remained unmatched.

The chain recombines TRBV30 with TRBJ1-5; the D gene is possibly TRBD1 (6 bases). From germline, CDR1 is GTSNPN and CDR2 SVGIG (reference sequence). CDR3 length equals 14 residues. V was trimmed by 5 bases and J by 7 bases, leaving 18 bases between them. In nucleotides, the CDR3 is TGTGCCTGGGGTGGGGCACAGGGTGACCAGCCCCAGCATTTT. It specifies CAWGGAQGDQPQHF.

This clone was detected a few times. V is TRBV11-3 and J is TRBJ2-7; D uncertain. The CDR3 totals 13 residues. CDR1 SGHNT and CDR2 YENEEA come from the germline V gene. Trimming cost V 5 bases and J 5 bases, with 13 bases left between them. Here the CDR3 reads CASSPGAANEQYF. CDR3 bases: TGTGCCAGCAGCCCGGGTGCGGCCAACGAGCAGTACTTC.

This CDR3 reads CASSLIRDSASTDTQYF. CDR3 in DNA: TGTGCCAGCAGTTTAATACGGGATAGTGCTAGCACAGATACGCAGTATTTT. V usage is TRBV27 and J usage is TRBJ2-3; a weak D match, TRBD2 (5 bases). Germline loops: CDR1 MNHEY, CDR2 SMNVEV (reference sequence). Trimming left V 2 bases short and J 0 bases short, with 15 bases between. The CDR3 has 17 residues.

The CDR3 DNA reads as TGCGCCAGCCTAGCGGGAAATGAGCAGTTCTTC. It yields the protein CASLAGNEQFF. The rearrangement joins TRBV5-1 to TRBJ2-1, with TRBD2 identical over 9 bases. This CDR3 is 11 amino acids long. Germline CDR1 SGHRS, CDR2 YFSETQ. The J segment lost 7 bases and the V segment lost 7 bases, leaving 0 bases of the junction unmatched.

V is TRBV5-6 and J is TRBJ2-2; D might be TRBD1 (5 bases). This CDR3 spans 9 amino acids. Germline V lookup: CDR1 SGHDT, CDR2 YYEEEE. CDR3 region: CLGDGELFF. The CDR3 DNA is TGTTTAGGGGACGGGGAGCTGTTTTTT.